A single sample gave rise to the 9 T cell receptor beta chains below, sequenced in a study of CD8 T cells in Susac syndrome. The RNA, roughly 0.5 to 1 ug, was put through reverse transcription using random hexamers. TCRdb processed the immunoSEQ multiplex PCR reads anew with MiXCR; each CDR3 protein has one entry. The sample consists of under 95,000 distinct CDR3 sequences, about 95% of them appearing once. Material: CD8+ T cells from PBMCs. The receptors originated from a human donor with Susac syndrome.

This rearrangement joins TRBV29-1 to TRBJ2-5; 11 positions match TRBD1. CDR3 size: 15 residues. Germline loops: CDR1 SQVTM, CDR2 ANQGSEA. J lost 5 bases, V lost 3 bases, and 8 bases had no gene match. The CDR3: CSVDEGQGAWETQYF. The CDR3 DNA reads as TGCAGCGTTGATGAAGGACAGGGGGCGTGGGAGACCCAGTACTTC.

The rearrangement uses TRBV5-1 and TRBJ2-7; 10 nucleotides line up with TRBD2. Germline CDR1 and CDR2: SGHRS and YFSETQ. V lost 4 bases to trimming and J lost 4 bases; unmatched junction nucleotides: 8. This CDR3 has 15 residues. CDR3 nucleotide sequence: TGCGCCAGCAGCAGACGGACTAGCGGAGATTACGAGCAGTACTTC. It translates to CASSRRTSGDYEQYF.

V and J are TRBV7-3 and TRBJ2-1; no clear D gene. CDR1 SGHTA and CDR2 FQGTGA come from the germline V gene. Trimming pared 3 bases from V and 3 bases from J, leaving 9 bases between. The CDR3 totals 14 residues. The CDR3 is CASSFGGDYNEQFF. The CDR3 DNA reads TGTGCCAGCAGCTTCGGTGGAGACTACAATGAGCAGTTCTTC.

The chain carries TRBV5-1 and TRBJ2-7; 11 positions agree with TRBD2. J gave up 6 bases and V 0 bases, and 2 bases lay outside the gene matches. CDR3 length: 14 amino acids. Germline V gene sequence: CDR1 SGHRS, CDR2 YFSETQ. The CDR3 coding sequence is TGCGCCAGCAGCTTGGTAACTAGCGGGAGCGAGCAGTACTTC. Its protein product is CASSLVTSGSEQYF.

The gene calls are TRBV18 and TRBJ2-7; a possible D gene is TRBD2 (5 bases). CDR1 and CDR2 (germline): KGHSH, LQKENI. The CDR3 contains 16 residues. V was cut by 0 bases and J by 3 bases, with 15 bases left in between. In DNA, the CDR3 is TGTGCCAGCTCACCACCGGATGGAGGAGGAGACTACGAGCAGTACTTC. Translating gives CASSPPDGGGDYEQYF.

This CDR3 is CASSIEEMNTEAFF. CDR3 sequence (DNA): TGTGCCAGTAGTATTGAGGAGATGAACACTGAAGCTTTCTTT. J is TRBJ1-1 and V is TRBV19; D ambiguous. The CDR3 length is 14 residues. CDR1 and CDR2 from the germline V gene are LNHDA and SQIVND (reference sequence). Trimming took 3 bases from V and 0 from J, leaving 8 bases between them.

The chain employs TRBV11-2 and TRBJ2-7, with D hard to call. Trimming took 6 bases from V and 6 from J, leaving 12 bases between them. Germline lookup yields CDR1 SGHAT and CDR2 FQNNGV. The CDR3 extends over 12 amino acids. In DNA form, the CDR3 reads TGTGCCAGCAGTTACACCCCAGTCGAGCAGTACTTC. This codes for CASSYTPVEQYF.

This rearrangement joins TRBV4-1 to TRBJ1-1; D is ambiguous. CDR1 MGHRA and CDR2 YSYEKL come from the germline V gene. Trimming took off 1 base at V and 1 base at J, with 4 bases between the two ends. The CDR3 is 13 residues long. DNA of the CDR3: TGCGCCAGCAGCCAAGCCTCGAACACTGAAGCTTTCTTT. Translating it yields CASSQASNTEAFF.

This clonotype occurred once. The CDR3 spells CSVEGGAASNYEQYF. The DNA for the CDR3 is TGCAGCGTTGAAGGGGGGGCGGCCTCCAACTACGAGCAGTACTTC. The J gene is TRBJ2-7, the V gene TRBV29-1; D possibly matches TRBD1 or TRBD2 (6 bases each). The CDR3 runs to 15 residues. V dropped 1 base and J dropped 3 bases, with 16 bases sitting between them. Looked up from germline, CDR1 is SQVTM and CDR2 is ANQGSEA.